A single sample is the source of the 17 T cell receptor beta chains below, sequenced in a study of blood T cell repertoires in COVID-19. Profiled with immunoSEQ multiplex PCR; TCRdb holds only in-frame clones, not every one. Here the sample spans approximately 200,000 clones, about four fifths being singletons. Sample: peripheral blood. Receptors were obtained from a woman older than 75 with COVID-19, enrolled during active disease.

The chain is built from TRBV6-6 and TRBJ1-1; D might be TRBD1 (6 bases). CDR3 length: 15 residues. CDR1 is MNHNY, CDR2 SVGAGI, per germline (reference sequence). Trimming cost V 5 bases and J 3 bases, with 16 bases left between them. The CDR3 loop is CASSPGQSRDTEAFF. For the CDR3, the DNA is TGTGCCAGCAGTCCCGGACAGTCCCGGGACACTGAAGCTTTCTTT.

This clone was detected only once. The V gene is TRBV4-1, the J gene TRBJ2-5; a weak D match, TRBD2 (6 bases). Trimming shortened V by 0 bases and J by 5 bases, and 16 bases separated the two germline ends. This CDR3 contains 16 residues. Germline lookup yields CDR1 MGHRA and CDR2 YSYEKL. This CDR3 reads CASSQERGGVRETQYF. CDR3 in DNA: TGCGCCAGCAGCCAAGAACGGGGAGGAGTGCGGGAGACCCAGTACTTC.

The genes are TRBV29-1 and TRBJ2-1; D is ambiguous. The ends were cut back, 7 bases at V and 5 bases at J, with 12 bases in the middle. Germline-derived CDR1 and CDR2 are SQVTM and ANQGSEA. The CDR3 runs to 12 residues. CDR3 protein: CSAIMSHNEQFF. The CDR3, as DNA: TGCAGCGCTATAATGTCTCACAATGAGCAGTTCTTC.

V usage is TRBV19 and J usage is TRBJ1-6; D is perhaps TRBD1 (6 bases). With 8 bases removed from V and 7 bases from J, the gap between germline ends came to 18 bases. The CDR3 sequence is 15 residues long. From germline, CDR1 is LNHDA and CDR2 SQIVND (reference sequence). CDR3 in amino acids: CASQRDRIPNSPLHF. The CDR3 DNA is TGTGCCAGTCAGAGAGACAGGATTCCGAATTCACCCCTCCACTTT.

V and J are TRBV15 and TRBJ1-5; possible D gene TRBD1, 5 bases. The CDR3 contains 12 residues. Trimming stripped 4 bases from V and 5 bases from J, with 6 bases between. Germline CDR1 reads LNHNV; CDR2 reads YYDKDF (reference sequence). Here the CDR3 DNA reads TGTGCCACCAGCACGGGGGATCAGCCCCAGCATTTT. This gives the protein CATSTGDQPQHF.

The gene calls are TRBV5-6 and TRBJ2-4, with TRBD1 as a possible D gene (6 bases). The CDR3 is 14 residues long. Germline values: CDR1 SGHDT, CDR2 YYEEEE. Trimming removed 6 bases at V and 0 bases at J, with 10 bases between. The CDR3 loop reads CASTLGAAKNIQYF. The CDR3 nucleotides read TGTGCCAGCACTCTGGGGGCAGCCAAAAACATTCAGTACTTC.

The V call is TRBV15, the J call TRBJ2-3; 8 bases fit TRBD1. Germline CDR1 is LNHNV and CDR2 is YYDKDF (reference sequence). Trimming removed 3 bases from V and 6 bases from J; junction bases left unmatched: 11. The length of the CDR3 is 16 residues. The CDR3 DNA sequence: TGTGCCACCAGCAGCTACACCCAGGGGGCAGGGGATACGCAGTATTTT. Amino acid sequence: CATSSYTQGAGDTQYF.

V usage is TRBV3-1 (or the pseudogene TRBV3-2) and J usage is TRBJ2-2, with D possibly TRBD2 on 5 matching bases. V gave up 4 bases and J gave up 6 bases, with 9 bases separating them. This CDR3 region has 13 residues. CDR1 is LGHDT, CDR2 YNNKEL, per germline (reference sequence). This CDR3 reads CASSLLEAGELFF. For the CDR3, the DNA is TGTGCCAGCAGCCTACTAGAGGCCGGGGAGCTGTTTTTT.

This chain links TRBV3-1 (or the pseudogene TRBV3-2) with TRBJ2-1; 8 positions agree with TRBD1. This CDR3 is built from 15 residues. Germline values: CDR1 LGHDT, CDR2 YNNKEL (reference sequence). Losses at the gene ends were 4 bases for V and 4 bases for J; bases not matched to a gene: 6. The CDR3 sequence is CASSLGTGQYNEQFF. Written as DNA, the CDR3 is TGTGCCAGCAGCCTCGGGACAGGCCAATACAATGAGCAGTTCTTC.

The chain employs TRBV25-1 and TRBJ2-1; D is possibly TRBD2 (5 bases). Between the trimmed V and J ends, which lost 6 bases and 4 bases, there was a span of 10 bases. This CDR3 is 13 amino acids long. The V gene's germline CDR1 is MGHDK and CDR2 SYGVNS. DNA of the CDR3: TGTGCCAGCAGAAGCGGTCGGTACAATGAGCAGTTCTTC. Its protein is CASRSGRYNEQFF.

The chain couples TRBV5-1 to TRBJ2-2; 7 nucleotides align to TRBD1. Trimming removed 6 bases from V and 0 bases from J; junction bases left unmatched: 5. Germline loops: CDR1 SGHRS, CDR2 YFSETQ. The CDR3 totals 15 residues. CDR3: CASNKDRSNTGELFF. CDR3 sequence (DNA): TGCGCCAGCAATAAGGACAGGTCGAACACCGGGGAGCTGTTTTTT.

This rearrangement joins TRBV5-1 to TRBJ2-1, with D uncertain. The CDR3 loop spans 15 amino acids. Germline V lookup: CDR1 SGHRS, CDR2 YFSETQ. The V and J ends lost 2 bases and 0 bases respectively, with 9 bases between them. The chain's CDR3 is CASSFPRGSYNEQFF. CDR3 sequence (DNA): TGCGCCAGCAGCTTCCCGCGAGGCTCCTACAATGAGCAGTTCTTC.

The V call is TRBV12-3 or TRBV12-4, the J call TRBJ1-4, with 7 bases fitting TRBD1. J was trimmed by 5 bases and V by 7 bases; bases with no gene match: 4. CDR3 length: 13 residues. The CDR3 DNA sequence: TGTGCCAGCACGGGACAGCTGAATGAAAAACTGTTTTTT. Amino acids: CASTGQLNEKLFF.

The chain links TRBV9 to TRBJ1-1, with 8 positions matching TRBD1. The CDR3 totals 17 residues. Germline CDR1 reads SGDLS; CDR2 reads YYNGEE. J lost 0 bases, V lost 0 bases, and 7 bases had no gene match. CDR3 region: CASSVGDRRVMNTEAFF. The CDR3, as DNA: TGTGCCAGCAGCGTAGGGGACAGGCGCGTTATGAACACTGAAGCTTTCTTT.

This sequence joins TRBV12-5 and TRBJ2-1, with TRBD2 identical over 10 bases. The CDR3 runs 17 residues. Germline values: CDR1 LGHNT, CDR2 FRNRAP. V shed 2 bases, J shed 10 bases, and the junction held 14 bases outside the gene matches. The CDR3 sequence is CASGLSPQRGGVREQFF. In nucleotides, the CDR3 is TGTGCTAGTGGTTTGTCCCCCCAGCGGGGGGGCGTGAGGGAGCAGTTCTTC.

V is TRBV5-1 and J is TRBJ2-2; TRBD1 matches 10 bases. CDR1 and CDR2 (germline): SGHRS, YFSETQ. The ends lost 3 bases at V and 7 bases at J; junction bases unmatched: 3. The CDR3 totals 14 residues. The CDR3 DNA reads as TGCGCCAGCAGCTGGGGACAGGGGAGCGGGGAGCTGTTTTTT. It translates to CASSWGQGSGELFF.

This clone was recorded once. The chain has TRBV9 and TRBJ2-7, with 7 bases aligning to TRBD2. From germline, CDR1 is SGDLS and CDR2 YYNGEE. The junction had 7 bases not matched to a gene; V was cut back by 7 bases and J by 0 bases. The CDR3 is 14 amino acids. The CDR3 coding sequence is TGTGCCAGCTCCCCCGGACTAGGCTCCTACGAGCAGTACTTC. Encoded protein: CASSPGLGSYEQYF.